This T cell receptor (beta chain) was observed in a study of T cell responses to AZD1222 COVID-19 vaccine (dated by TCRdb to the early 2020s). Broadly, across the study: TCR sequencing covered roughly 230 trial participants: roughly 200 given two doses of AZD1222 and about 26 given two doses of MenACWY control vaccine. Trial participants were enrolled by age into subgroups of 18-55, 56-69 and 70-plus years, and about 150, 27 and 61 TCR-sequenced participants, respectively, were included in these subgroups.

The sample's time point label, decoded: about 28 days (+/-7) after the second vaccine dose. Because spike-specific TCR depth and breadth did not differ between the two schedules, AZD1222 recipients who got a second dose at roughly 4 weeks were pooled with those who got a second dose at roughly 12 weeks. Samples from vaccinated people were obtained from the UK trials COV001 and COV002, which included a single-blind randomized controlled phase 2/3 trial of AZD1222 (ChAdOx1 nCoV-19) in healthy adults. For TCRbeta chain sequencing, PBMC samples were collected from trial participants at day 0 and at day 28 after the second dose. Including the terminal cysteine and phenylalanine, the CDR3 comprises 12 residues. The only DNA kept is the CDR3, 36 bases in frame from the first base. V is trimmed back by 7 bases and J by 4 bases, and the junction contains 1 base that no gene match accounts for. For CDR1 and CDR2, the germline V gene (reference sequence) lists LGHDT and YNNKEL.

About this clone: It has no known antigen specificity. Base qualities were left out, and no much larger clone turns up one base away.

The CDR3 regions of human TCRbeta chains were analyzed by immunosequencing. Turning to the authors' computational methods: TCRs in the repertoires were matched against a reference library of SARS-CoV-2-specific TCRs that had been generated with the MIRA antigen-specificity platform. Breadth was defined as the fraction of unique TCRs that were SARS-CoV-2-associated. Depth was defined as the fraction of total T cells that were SARS-CoV-2-associated. Using the MIRA data, each spike-specific TCR was mapped to the spike region that the TCR reacts to and placed in a CD4 or CD8 class. Log10-transformed breadth and depth values were compared by one-way ANOVA with Sidak's multiple comparisons tests. TCRdb mirrors the immuneACCESS table, restricted to in-frame sequences. Some clones are absent from its copies; in checked studies, under half trace to an unresolved V gene, and the reason for the others is unknown. V and J calls and clone size are as listed in that table; D and trimming were resolved from the DNA. Recorded for this sample are under 150,000 clones; 85% to 95% of them occurred a single time. The ten most abundant clones make up around 3.3% of the sample.

On the study overall, not on this receptor specifically: Conclusions about previously exposed vaccinees are limited, since just six AZD1222 recipients were seropositive for SARS-CoV-2 at baseline. Because no day 14 peak-response samples were available, the repertoires could be characterized only after the peak T cell response. Reportedly, close to half of the unique spike-specific TCRs recognized epitopes lying outside the regions that are mutated in the B.1.351 and B.1.1.7 variants. CD4 TCRs associated with the vaccine covered the entire spike protein, and the dominant responses were in regions 160-218 and 743-854. After two AZD1222 doses, spike-specific TCR breadth and depth were significantly higher than at day 0 and than in MenACWY recipients. Participants were mostly white British, with more females than males. The authors suggested clonal diversity may have been underestimated. In the small 56-69-year group, the increase in depth fell short of significance, most likely because of low power.

Source: peripheral blood, taken 28 days after the second AZD1222 dose. The sequence was collected from an adult who received the AZD1222 COVID-19 vaccine. The sequence links TRBV3-1 (or the pseudogene TRBV3-2) to TRBJ2-5, with 9 junctional bases fitting TRBD1. The sequenced DNA: TGTGCCAGCAACAGGGGGCGAGAGACCCAGTACTTC. Its coded protein is CASNRGRETQYF.